This T cell receptor beta chain was found in a study of control samples from healthy donors and cancer patients. Generated by immunoSEQ multiplex PCR, the TCRdb table keeps only in-frame clones and is missing some. The sample lists 90,000 to 150,000 clones; more than 75% were seen once. This clonotype was sampled from a man aged 25 to 45 in good health. Sequenced: blood.

The CDR3 nucleotides are TGTGCCAGCAGTTACGGACAGGGGGCGATGACTGAAGCTTTCTTT. It specifies CASSYGQGAMTEAFF. The rearrangement joins TRBV6-5 to TRBJ1-1; 11 bases line up with TRBD1. Trimming removed 2 bases from V and 5 bases from J; junction bases left unmatched: 4. The germline V gene encodes CDR1 MNHEY and CDR2 SVGAGI. The CDR3 totals 15 residues.